This T cell receptor (beta chain) was identified during a study of blood T cell repertoires in COVID-19. In the study overall: Nucleic acid was either cDNA or gDNA, and it came from T cells, B-cell-depleted T cells, or PBMCs.

Original analysis: Reference gene primer amplification yielded estimated nucleated cell counts. Here immunoSEQ multiplex PCR was the method, and the copy in TCRdb shows in-frame clones only, minus some. V and J calls and clone size come straight from that table; D and trimming were deduced from the DNA. Counted here are under 200,000 clones, around nine tenths occurring once; the ten biggest clones make up roughly 3.4%. CDR1 is SGDLS, CDR2 YYNGEE, per germline. The CDR3 spans 14 residues. Trimming left V 5 bases short and J 6 bases short, with 16 bases between. The chain links TRBV9 to TRBJ2-3; D perhaps matches TRBD2 (5 bases). Material for sequencing was peripheral blood. The clonotype was recovered from a man aged 65-85 years with acute or convalescent COVID-19. The CDR3 is CASRRAVPSDTQYF. CDR3 bases: TGTGCCAGCAGGAGGGCGGTTCCTTCGGATACGCAGTATTTT. The entire variable domain, with the rest obtained from reference TRBV9 and TRBJ2-3, is as follows: DSGVTQTPKHLITATGQRVTLRCSPRSGDLSVYWYQQSLDQGLQFLIQYYNGEERAKGNILERFSAQQFPDLHSELNLSSLELGDSALYFCASRRAVPSDTQYFGPGTRLTVL.